Following are 19 T cell receptor beta chains from one sample sequenced in a study of blood T cells in healthy people across ages. It was with a sample-barcoded 5' primer and a J-beta primer mix that a second PCR of roughly 7 to 12 cycles was run. TCRdb passed the 5' RACE reads through MiXCR, listing each CDR3 protein once. The sample yields approximately 780,000 distinct CDR3 sequences, roughly 24% seen once. This sample also belongs to another study, concerning T cells of mothers and their children.

The sequenced material came from blood. These receptors were taken from a boy aged 10-17 years in good health.

This clonotype was found a few times. The DNA of the CDR3 is TGTGCCAGCTCGCGGGGAATGGGGTGGGAGACCCAGTACTTC. The encoded protein is CASSRGMGWETQYF. V and J are TRBV5-4 and TRBJ2-5, with D possibly matching TRBD2 (6 bases). V lost 7 bases, J lost 5 bases, and 18 bases lay in between. CDR1 SGHNT and CDR2 YYREEE come from the germline V gene (reference sequence). The CDR3 covers 14 residues.

This clonotype showed up just a few times. This rearrangement joins TRBV6-5 to TRBJ2-3; TRBD2 might be the D (6 bases). Germline V gene lookup returns CDR1 MNHEY and CDR2 SVGAGI. The V and J ends lost 4 bases and 2 bases respectively, with 19 bases between them. The length of the CDR3 is 17 residues. The CDR3 DNA reads TGTGCCAGCAGTTCCCTGGGGGGAGCCGCCTACACAGATACGCAGTATTTT. It is translated as CASSSLGGAAYTDTQYF.

Here the CDR3 reads CASSLMGQGVGNEKLFF. The CDR3 nucleotides read TGTGCCAGCAGTCTCATGGGACAGGGGGTTGGTAATGAAAAACTGTTTTTT. The V call is TRBV12-3 or TRBV12-4, the J call TRBJ1-4; 11 nucleotides align to TRBD1. V was pared by 5 bases and J by 4 bases, with 9 bases of the junction left unmatched. The CDR3 loop spans 17 amino acids.

This clonotype was seen a few times. The gene calls are TRBV6-1 and TRBJ1-4, with D possibly matching TRBD1 (5 bases). V was trimmed by 6 bases and J by 5 bases, leaving 10 bases between them. The CDR3 sequence is 13 residues long. Germline V gives CDR1 MNHNS, CDR2 SASEGT. The chain's CDR3 is CASRTAFNEKLFF. In DNA form, the CDR3 reads TGTGCCAGCAGGACAGCGTTCAATGAAAAACTGTTTTTT.

The V call is TRBV18, the J call TRBJ2-3; D call uncertain. This CDR3 is 13 amino acids long. Germline V lookup: CDR1 KGHSH, CDR2 LQKENI. Trimming left V 5 bases short and J 4 bases short, with 10 bases between. The CDR3 bases are TGTGCCAGCTCATGGAATGTAGCAGATACGCAGTATTTT. Amino acids: CASSWNVADTQYF.

The chain employs TRBV4-2 and TRBJ1-2, with D hard to call. There are 15 residues in the CDR3. The germline CDR1 and CDR2 sequences are LGHNA and YNFKEQ. Trimming cost V 0 bases and J 8 bases, with 16 bases left between them. The CDR3 DNA reads as TGTGCCAGCAGCCAAGATGTGGGCGCGGCGTCCGGCTACACCTTC. It yields the protein CASSQDVGAASGYTF.

This clonotype was detected a few times. The chain is built from TRBV7-2 and TRBJ2-2; D might be TRBD2 (6 bases). CDR1 is SGHTA and CDR2 is FQGNSA in the germline V gene. The CDR3 runs 15 residues. Between the trimmed V and J ends, which lost 1 base and 6 bases, there was a span of 12 bases. Written as DNA, the CDR3 is TGTGCCAGCAGCTTAGTAGTCGGGAGCTCCGGGGAGCTGTTTTTT. Protein sequence: CASSLVVGSSGELFF. The full variable domain, completed using reference TRBV7-2 and TRBJ2-2, is GAGVSQSPSNKVTEKGKDVELRCDPISGHTALYWYRQSLGQGLEFLIYFQGNSAPDKSGLPSDRFSAERTGGSVSTLTIQRTQQEDSAVYLCASSLVVGSSGELFFGEGSRLTVL.

The chain joins TRBV5-4 to TRBJ2-2; no clear D gene. CDR1 and CDR2 from the germline V gene are SGHNT and YYREEE (reference sequence). V dropped 9 bases and J dropped 4 bases, with 16 bases sitting between them. This CDR3 comprises 14 residues. The CDR3, as DNA: TGTGCCACATCTTCTGGGGATAGCACCGGGGAGCTGTTTTTT. This codes for CATSSGDSTGELFF.

The gene calls are TRBV4-1 and TRBJ1-4; D remains ambiguous. Trimming took off 3 bases at V and 10 bases at J, with 6 bases between the two ends. The CDR3 contains 11 residues. Germline V lookup: CDR1 MGHRA, CDR2 YSYEKL. For the CDR3, the DNA is TGCGCCAGCAGCCACCCGGGAAAACTGTTTTTT. Translation gives CASSHPGKLFF.

The chain joins TRBV6-2 or TRBV6-3 to TRBJ1-2; possibly TRBD1 for D (5 bases). The germline CDR1 and CDR2 sequences are MNHEY and SVGEGT. The CDR3 sequence is 16 residues long. V was trimmed by 3 bases and J by 6 bases, leaving 20 bases between them. This CDR3 reads CASSYLVRREGNGYTF. The DNA of the CDR3 is TGTGCCAGCAGTTATCTCGTACGCAGGGAAGGGAATGGCTACACCTTC.

In this sample, this clonotype turned up a few times. This chain joins TRBV7-9 and TRBJ1-3, with D maybe TRBD1 (6 bases). Germline values: CDR1 SEHNR, CDR2 FQNEAQ (reference sequence). This CDR3 spans 17 amino acids. V shed 3 bases and J shed 0 bases, with 15 bases lying between them. The CDR3 here is CASSFRGGGFSGNTIYF. The CDR3 nucleotides are TGTGCCAGCAGCTTCCGAGGAGGGGGATTCTCTGGAAACACCATATATTTT.

This rearrangement joins TRBV5-1 to TRBJ2-4; TRBD2 matches 10 bases. Per germline, CDR1 SGHRS and CDR2 YFSETQ. The CDR3 spans 19 residues. Trimming cost V 3 bases and J 0 bases; bases outside gene matches: 12. The CDR3 region is CASSWWLAGAGGAKNIQYF. CDR3 sequence (DNA): TGCGCCAGCAGCTGGTGGCTAGCGGGGGCTGGGGGAGCCAAAAACATTCAGTACTTC.

This clonotype was observed a few times. The chain employs TRBV15 and TRBJ1-1; D remains ambiguous. From germline, CDR1 is LNHNV and CDR2 YYDKDF (reference sequence). The CDR3 runs to 13 residues. Trimming took 8 bases from V and 1 from J, leaving 11 bases between them. The CDR3 DNA follows: TGTGCCACCTCGGAAGGATGGAACACTGAAGCTTTCTTT. Encoded protein: CATSEGWNTEAFF.

V and J are TRBV5-1 and TRBJ1-1, with no clear D. The CDR3 extends over 15 amino acids. Trimming took 0 bases from V and 0 from J, leaving 9 bases between them. Germline V gene sequence: CDR1 SGHRS, CDR2 YFSETQ. This CDR3 reads CASSLGTEMNTEAFF. CDR3 bases: TGCGCCAGCAGCTTGGGCACAGAAATGAACACTGAAGCTTTCTTT.

This rearrangement joins TRBV7-8 to TRBJ2-3, with 13 bases that match TRBD2. The germline V gene encodes CDR1 SGHVS and CDR2 FQNEAQ. The CDR3 is 18 amino acids. The V and J ends lost 1 base and 0 bases, in that order; junction bases with no gene match: 4. DNA of the CDR3: TGTGCCAGCAGCTTAGAACTAGCGGGGGGGGCTAGCACAGATACGCAGTATTTT. Translation gives CASSLELAGGASTDTQYF.

The rearrangement uses TRBV14 and TRBJ2-1; D may match TRBD1 or TRBD2 (6 bases each). Trimming stripped 3 bases from V and 5 bases from J, with 20 bases between. CDR3 length: 17 residues. Germline V gene data show CDR1 as SGHDN and CDR2 as FVKESK. CDR3 residues: CASSHLSGRGENNEQFF. The DNA of the CDR3 is TGTGCCAGCAGCCACCTCTCCGGAAGGGGGGAAAACAATGAGCAGTTCTTC.

V gene TRBV14 combines with J gene TRBJ2-5, with D unresolved. The CDR3 loop spans 18 amino acids. Germline values: CDR1 SGHDN, CDR2 FVKESK. V lost 0 bases and J 1 base, leaving 18 bases between the germline ends. CDR3 nucleotide sequence: TGTGCCAGCAGCCAAGATGAGGCGAGACCATGGACCCAAGAGACCCAGTACTTC. It translates to CASSQDEARPWTQETQYF.

The V call is TRBV5-1, the J call TRBJ2-2; D gene uncertain. Germline values: CDR1 SGHRS, CDR2 YFSETQ. Trimming pared 3 bases from V and 3 bases from J, leaving 15 bases between. The CDR3 totals 16 residues. In nucleotides, the CDR3 is TGCGCCAGCAGCTATGGACCACAATGGGACACCGGGGAGCTGTTTTTT. Translated: CASSYGPQWDTGELFF.

This clonotype was seen a handful of times. The chain employs TRBV12-5 and TRBJ2-5, with D perhaps matching TRBD2 (5 bases). Near its end, the DNA agrees better with TRBJ2-1, so the J call may be wrong. The CDR3 contains 16 residues. Germline V gene data show CDR1 as LGHNT and CDR2 as FRNRAP. The CDR3 region is CASGPPRGSTYNEQFF. DNA for the CDR3: TGTGCTAGTGGTCCCCCCCGGGGTAGTACCTACAATGAGCAGTTCTTC.